The 23 T cell receptor beta chains below were found in one sample sequenced in a study of blood T cell repertoires in COVID-19. Assay: immunoSEQ multiplex PCR; the TCRdb copy retains only in-frame clones and omits some. The sample has 70,000 or so clones, over 70% seen once. The sequenced material came from peripheral blood. These receptors came from a woman aged 70-85 years with acute or convalescent COVID-19.

V and J are TRBV28 and TRBJ2-1, with 11 nucleotides matching TRBD1. The CDR3 extends over 14 amino acids. The junction had 1 base not matched to a gene; V was cut back by 1 base and J by 8 bases. CDR1 is MDHEN and CDR2 is SYDVKM in the germline V gene. CDR3 DNA sequence: TGTGCCAGCAGTTTATCGGACAGGGGGCATGAGCAGTTCTTC. Amino acid sequence: CASSLSDRGHEQFF.

Regarding this clone: The junction differs from germline at one of its ends, possibly a read error. The V gene is TRBV29-1, the J gene TRBJ2-1; tentatively, D is TRBD1 (6 bases). The CDR3 spans 10 residues. CDR1 is SQVTM and CDR2 is ANQGSEA in the germline V gene. For the CDR3, the DNA is TGCAGCGTTGAAGAAGGGGGAGCAGTCTTC. It yields the protein CSVEEGGAVF.

This clone was counted once. The chain recombines TRBV6-5 with TRBJ1-1; 7 bases line up with TRBD1. The CDR3 is 12 amino acids. J was trimmed by 6 bases and V by 6 bases; bases with no gene match: 4. The germline V gene has CDR1 MNHEY and CDR2 SVGAGI. The CDR3 bases are TGTGCCAGCAGGCTGGGACAGCCTGAAGCTTTCTTT. Residues: CASRLGQPEAFF.

There are a few counts of this clone. V and J are TRBV10-3 and TRBJ2-2, with 11 bases lining up with TRBD2. This CDR3 is built from 17 residues. V trimming: 8 bases; J trimming: 0 bases; junction bases outside the gene matches: 8. Germline V gene sequence: CDR1 ENHRY, CDR2 SYGVKD. The CDR3 DNA is TGTGCCATCGGGGTGACTAGCGGGGAAGCGAACACCGGGGAGCTGTTTTTT. Its translation is CAIGVTSGEANTGELFF.

This chain joins TRBV7-2 and TRBJ1-1; D unclear. The CDR3 consists of 16 residues. CDR1 is SGHTA and CDR2 is FQGNSA in the germline V gene. Trimming took 2 bases from V and 0 from J, leaving 13 bases between them. CDR3 sequence (DNA): TGTGCCAGCAGCTTACTCCTTCGACGGGTGAACACTGAAGCTTTCTTT. This translates into CASSLLLRRVNTEAFF. Full variable domain (remainder filled in from reference TRBV7-2 and TRBJ1-1): GAGVSQSPSNKVTEKGKDVELRCDPISGHTALYWYRQSLGQGLEFLIYFQGNSAPDKSGLPSDRFSAERTGGSVSTLTIQRTQQEDSAVYLCASSLLLRRVNTEAFFGQGTRLTVV.

V is TRBV7-3 and J is TRBJ1-6; D remains ambiguous. Trimming shortened V by 2 bases and J by 5 bases, and 4 bases separated the two germline ends. CDR1 and CDR2 from the germline V gene are SGHTA and FQGTGA. The CDR3 sequence is 13 residues long. This CDR3 reads CASSLVNNSPLHF. The CDR3 bases are TGTGCCAGCAGCTTAGTAAATAATTCACCCCTCCACTTT.

V gene TRBV5-1 combines with J gene TRBJ2-3, with D unclear. There are 14 residues in the CDR3. Germline lookup yields CDR1 SGHRS and CDR2 YFSETQ. The V and J ends lost 0 bases and 0 bases respectively, with 5 bases between them. CDR3 DNA: TGCGCCAGCAGCTTGGGCAGGAGCACAGATACGCAGTATTTT. Its protein product is CASSLGRSTDTQYF.

The chain carries TRBV20-1 and TRBJ2-3, with 7 bases lining up with TRBD1. CDR1 is DFQATT and CDR2 is SNEGSKA in the germline V gene (reference sequence). CDR3 length: 11 amino acids. The ends lost 6 bases at V and 11 bases at J; junction bases unmatched: 8. The CDR3 nucleotides read TGCAGTGCCGGAACAGGGGTAAGGCAGTATTTT. Residues: CSAGTGVRQYF.

V and J are TRBV30 and TRBJ1-3; no firm D call. Germline lookup yields CDR1 GTSNPN and CDR2 SVGIG (reference sequence). The CDR3 is 13 residues long. The ends were cut back, 0 bases at V and 2 bases at J, with 5 bases in the middle. In DNA form, the CDR3 reads TGTGCCTGGAGTGTAGACACTGGAAACACCATATATTTT. Translating gives CAWSVDTGNTIYF.

This clone occurred a few times. J is TRBJ1-4 and V is TRBV5-1, with D perhaps matching TRBD1 (5 bases). The CDR3 is 20 residues long. Per the germline V gene, CDR1 is SGHRS and CDR2 is YFSETQ. The germline V and J ends were trimmed by 1 base and 0 bases, with 22 bases remaining between them. The CDR3 DNA follows: TGCGCCAGCAGCTTGTGGGGGTTCGGGGGAAATTTTGCAACTAATGAAAAACTGTTTTTT. It codes for CASSLWGFGGNFATNEKLFF.

This sequence joins TRBV3-1 (or the pseudogene TRBV3-2) and TRBJ2-7, with 8 bases that match TRBD1. Trimming cost V 6 bases and J 6 bases; bases outside gene matches: 4. The CDR3 has 12 amino acids. Germline assignment: CDR1 LGHDT and CDR2 YNNKEL (reference sequence). CDR3: CASSQTGVEQYF. CDR3 nucleotides: TGTGCCAGCAGTCAGACAGGGGTCGAGCAGTACTTC.

This chain uses TRBV27 with TRBJ1-5; TRBD1 agrees at 7 bases. In germline, CDR1 is MNHEY, CDR2 SMNVEV (reference sequence). This CDR3 has 15 amino acids. Unmatched junction bases numbered 5, after V lost 1 base and J lost 5 bases. CDR3 coding DNA: TGTGCCAGCAGTTTATTGGCCAGGGGGGATCAGCCCCAGCATTTT. Protein: CASSLLARGDQPQHF.

This chain links TRBV19 with TRBJ1-2; D remains ambiguous. The CDR3 runs 16 residues. CDR1 is LNHDA and CDR2 is SQIVND in the germline V gene (reference sequence). The V and J ends lost 7 bases and 3 bases respectively, with 21 bases between them. The CDR3: CASMGRRALGHYGYTF. The CDR3 coding sequence is TGTGCCAGTATGGGTAGGAGGGCCTTGGGCCACTATGGCTACACCTTC. Complete variable domain (other parts from reference TRBV19 and TRBJ1-2): DGGITQSPKYLFRKEGQNVTLSCEQNLNHDAMYWYRQDPGQGLRLIYYSQIVNDFQKGDIAEGYSVSREKKESFPLTVTSAQKNPTAFYLCASMGRRALGHYGYTFGSGTRLTVV.

V gene TRBV4-1 combines with J gene TRBJ2-1, with D perhaps matching TRBD2 (5 bases). V was clipped by 6 bases and J by 4 bases, with 16 bases between them. Germline V CDR1 and CDR2: MGHRA, YSYEKL. The CDR3 runs to 15 residues. CDR3 nucleotides: TGCGCCAGCAGACCCGTTGTAGGGAGTTACAATGAGCAGTTCTTC. As protein: CASRPVVGSYNEQFF.

The chain joins TRBV18 to TRBJ1-2; 9 nucleotides align to TRBD1. The CDR3 is 15 residues long. Germline loops: CDR1 KGHSH, CDR2 LQKENI. J was trimmed by 4 bases and V by 1 base; bases with no gene match: 4. Here the CDR3 DNA reads TGTGCCAGCTCACCACTAACAGGGGGCACCTATGGCTACACCTTC. It encodes CASSPLTGGTYGYTF.

This clone was observed a single time. This chain links TRBV11-2 with TRBJ2-7, with 9 bases aligning to TRBD1. The CDR3 runs to 16 residues. Trimming cost V 3 bases and J 4 bases; bases outside gene matches: 10. Germline CDR1 SGHAT, CDR2 FQNNGV. CDR3 sequence (DNA): TGTGCCAGCAGCTTCTACGGACAGGGGAAGTCATACGAGCAGTACTTC. It is translated as CASSFYGQGKSYEQYF.

J is TRBJ1-2 and V is TRBV20-1; D is undetermined. Germline CDR1 and CDR2: DFQATT and SNEGSKA (reference sequence). The CDR3 covers 16 residues. With 3 bases removed from V and 0 bases from J, the gap between germline ends came to 17 bases. The CDR3 nucleotides are TGCAGTGCTAGTAGGGTTGGCGGGATCTCTAACTATGGCTACACCTTC. As protein: CSASRVGGISNYGYTF.

V is TRBV30 and J is TRBJ2-7; 13 nucleotides line up with TRBD2. With 5 bases clipped from V and 4 bases from J, the junction kept 5 bases outside the gene matches. The CDR3 has 14 amino acids. Germline V gene sequence: CDR1 GTSNPN, CDR2 SVGIG (reference sequence). In DNA, the CDR3 is TGTGCCTGGGCCCGGACTAGCGGGAGATACGAGCAGTACTTC. It specifies CAWARTSGRYEQYF. Looking up the rest from reference TRBV30 and TRBJ2-7 gives the full variable domain: SQTIHQWPATLVQPVGSPLSLECTVEGTSNPNLYWYRQAAGRGLQLLFYSVGIGQISSEVPQNLSASRPQDRQFILSSKKLLLSDSGFYLCAWARTSGRYEQYFGPGTRLTVT.

This chain links TRBV28 with TRBJ1-6; 12 bases fit TRBD1. J gave up 9 bases and V 5 bases, and 8 bases lay outside the gene matches. Germline V gene sequence: CDR1 MDHEN, CDR2 SYDVKM. CDR3 length: 16 residues. CDR3 nucleotide sequence: TGTGCCAGCAGTGCCGGGACAGGGGGCGCCGGTTCACCCCTCCACTTT. It yields the protein CASSAGTGGAGSPLHF. Complete variable domain (other parts from reference TRBV28 and TRBJ1-6): DVKVTQSSRYLVKRTGEKVFLECVQDMDHENMFWYRQDPGLGLRLIYFSYDVKMKEKGDIPEGYSVSREKKERFSLILESASTNQTSMYLCASSAGTGGAGSPLHFGNGTRLTVT.

The chain couples TRBV4-1 to TRBJ1-5; no clear D gene. CDR3 length: 16 amino acids. V shed 1 base and J shed 3 bases, with 13 bases lying between them. CDR1 and CDR2 (germline): MGHRA, YSYEKL. The CDR3 sequence is CASSQGGGPTNQPQHF. The CDR3 region has the DNA TGCGCCAGCAGCCAAGGGGGAGGGCCGACCAATCAGCCCCAGCATTTT.

This rearrangement joins TRBV18 to TRBJ1-2; TRBD1 matches 10 bases. This CDR3 is 16 amino acids long. Germline values: CDR1 KGHSH, CDR2 LQKENI. Trimming cost V 5 bases and J 0 bases; bases outside gene matches: 6. This CDR3 is CASSFGTGVANYGYTF. The CDR3 DNA is TGTGCCAGCTCATTCGGGACAGGGGTAGCTAACTATGGCTACACCTTC.

This chain links TRBV25-1 with TRBJ1-1, with 7 bases that match TRBD1. The germline CDR1 and CDR2 sequences are MGHDK and SYGVNS. CDR3 length: 16 residues. J was trimmed by 6 bases and V by 6 bases; bases with no gene match: 16. CDR3 sequence (DNA): TGTGCCAGCAGCGAGGGGGCTTGGACCTCTGGGGCTGAAGCTTTCTTT. Protein: CASSEGAWTSGAEAFF.

The chain joins TRBV27 to TRBJ2-7; 12 bases map to TRBD1. CDR1 is MNHEY, CDR2 SMNVEV, per germline (reference sequence). This CDR3 has 16 amino acids. Unmatched junction bases numbered 9, after V lost 4 bases and J lost 5 bases. Written as DNA, the CDR3 is TGTGCCAGCAGTTGGGCGGGGGACAGGGGGCTCAACGAGCAGTACTTC. Amino acids: CASSWAGDRGLNEQYF.